This record covers a single T cell receptor beta chain. The data were taken from a study of technical replicates of blood from a handful of donors. Sequencing used immunoSEQ multiplex PCR; TCRdb keeps in-frame clones, though not all of them. The table includes under 85,000 clones, 95% to 98% detected once. V was pared by 2 bases and J by 6 bases, with 5 bases between. Germline V gives CDR1 SGHVS, CDR2 FQNEAQ. The CDR3 length is 12 residues. The receptor was isolated from a human donor in good health. The genes are TRBV7-8 and TRBJ1-5; D unclear. Sequencing was done on a sample of T cells isolated from PBMCs. The CDR3 is CASSLSVQPQHF. The DNA of the CDR3 is TGTGCCAGCAGCTTATCTGTTCAGCCCCAGCATTTT.